The present T cell receptor (beta chain) was sequenced within a study of control samples from healthy donors and cancer patients. TCRdb keeps only in-frame clones here, not all; method: immunoSEQ multiplex PCR. The top ten hold approximately 3.8% of the sample, which has approximately 52,000 clones, roughly 88% seen once. The sequenced sample consisted of blood. The TCR originated in a man aged 50 or older in good health.

The CDR3 reads CSASRLAAKNEQFF. CDR3 coding DNA: TGCAGTGCTAGTAGACTAGCGGCGAAAAATGAGCAGTTCTTC. The rearrangement links TRBV20-1 to TRBJ2-1; 9 bases align to TRBD2. Trimming removed 3 bases from V and 7 bases from J; junction bases left unmatched: 7. The V gene's germline CDR1 is DFQATT and CDR2 SNEGSKA (reference sequence). CDR3 length: 14 amino acids.